One and the same sample provided the 12 T cell receptor beta chains below, sequenced in a study of CDR3 diversity in severe acne. One entry per CDR3 protein, called by TCRdb with MiXCR from the PCR reads. Of 84,000 or so distinct CDR3 sequences listed, 45% to 50% are singletons. Sequenced: blood. These receptors were taken from a male donor in good health, serving as a control.

V gene TRBV7-6 combines with J gene TRBJ2-7, with 8 positions matching TRBD2. V dropped 1 base and J dropped 5; count of bases not matched to a gene: 7. The germline V gene has CDR1 SGHVS and CDR2 FNYEAQ. CDR3 length: 15 residues. The CDR3 DNA follows: TGTGCCAGCAGCTTAGTCGGGAGGGCCTTTGACGAGCAGTACTTC. Its protein is CASSLVGRAFDEQYF. The full variable domain, completed using reference TRBV7-6 and TRBJ2-7, is GAGVSQSPRYKVTKRGQDVALRCDPISGHVSLYWYRQALGQGPEFLTYFNYEAQQDKSGLPNDRFSAERPEGSISTLTIQRTEQRDSAMYRCASSLVGRAFDEQYFGPGTRLTVT.

The chain has TRBV7-9 and TRBJ2-3; 12 bases agree with TRBD2. CDR1 and CDR2 from the germline V gene are SEHNR and FQNEAQ (reference sequence). The CDR3 runs 15 residues. Trimming cost V 3 bases and J 6 bases; bases outside gene matches: 4. The CDR3 loop reads CASSLTSGSVDTQYF. In DNA form, the CDR3 reads TGTGCCAGCAGCTTGACTAGCGGGAGCGTCGATACGCAGTATTTT.

The genes are TRBV20-1 and TRBJ2-2, with no clear D. The CDR3 spans 14 residues. CDR1 is DFQATT, CDR2 SNEGSKA, per germline (reference sequence). V lost 1 base and J lost 7, with 13 bases in between. The CDR3 reads CSARASKAYGELFF. The CDR3 DNA follows: TGCAGTGCTAGAGCCTCGAAGGCGTACGGGGAGCTGTTTTTT.

The chain uses TRBV2 and TRBJ2-5; maybe TRBD2 (6 bases). This CDR3 comprises 14 residues. V was trimmed by 5 bases and J by 5 bases, leaving 15 bases between them. CDR1 and CDR2 (germline): SNHLY, FYNNEI. This CDR3 reads CASSLVRRAETQYF. The CDR3 DNA is TGTGCCAGCAGTTTAGTTAGGAGGGCGGAGACCCAGTACTTC.

The sample holds many counts of this clonotype. The DNA for the CDR3 is TGTGCCGGTCGTGGACAGGACTACAATGAGCAGTTCTTC. It is translated as CAGRGQDYNEQFF. V usage is TRBV6-6 and J usage is TRBJ2-1, with 7 bases fitting TRBD1. CDR3 length: 13 residues. The germline V gene has CDR1 MNHNY and CDR2 SVGAGI (reference sequence). V shed 11 bases and J 3 bases; nucleotides not matched to a gene: 7.

The V gene is TRBV30, the J gene TRBJ2-1; D is possibly TRBD2 (5 bases). This CDR3 spans 13 amino acids. Trimming pared 2 bases from V and 6 bases from J, leaving 11 bases between. CDR1 is GTSNPN, CDR2 SVGIG, per germline (reference sequence). CDR3 in DNA: TGTGCCTGGAGTAGGACTTCGATCAATGAGCAGTTCTTC. This encodes CAWSRTSINEQFF.

The chain has TRBV28 and TRBJ2-5; D is undetermined. The ends were cut back, 1 base at V and 7 bases at J, with 10 bases in the middle. CDR1 and CDR2 from the germline V gene are MDHEN and SYDVKM. The CDR3 has 13 amino acids. CDR3 DNA: TGTGCCAGCAGTTTATCGGACGGCCGGACCCAGTACTTC. Amino acids: CASSLSDGRTQYF.

Concerning this clonotype: The conserved phenylalanine or tryptophan is not found at the CDR3 terminus, so this likely reflects a read error. V usage is TRBV4-1 and J usage is TRBJ2-3, with TRBD2 matching over 7 bases. Germline V lookup: CDR1 MGHRA, CDR2 YSYEKL. CDR3 length: 16 amino acids. The CDR3, as DNA: TGTGCCAGCAGCCAAGTCGGGGGAGGGTGGACAGATACGCAGTATTCT. It encodes CASSQVGGGWTDTQYS.

This clonotype was observed a handful of times. This chain uses TRBV2 with TRBJ2-5; 11 bases agree with TRBD1. The J segment lost 4 bases and the V segment lost 6 bases, leaving 4 bases of the junction unmatched. In germline, CDR1 is SNHLY, CDR2 FYNNEI. The CDR3 is 14 amino acids. The CDR3 protein is CASRRTGGVETQYF. As DNA, the CDR3 is TGTGCCAGCAGAAGGACAGGGGGCGTAGAGACCCAGTACTTC.

This clonotype was detected a few times. This chain uses TRBV6-5 with TRBJ2-6, with unresolved D. The ends were cut back, 3 bases at V and 0 bases at J, with 9 bases in the middle. There are 16 residues in the CDR3. Per germline, CDR1 MNHEY and CDR2 SVGAGI. CDR3 sequence reads: CASSYRPNSGANVLTF. The CDR3 bases are TGTGCCAGCAGTTATCGTCCCAACTCTGGGGCCAACGTCCTGACTTTC.

The chain employs TRBV27 and TRBJ2-5, with D possibly TRBD1 on 5 matching bases. Trimming cost V 3 bases and J 5 bases, with 13 bases left between them. The CDR3 contains 14 residues. Germline lookup yields CDR1 MNHEY and CDR2 SMNVEV (reference sequence). CDR3 in DNA: TGTGCCAGCAGTTTTCAGGGTATTGATGAGACCCAGTACTTC. Protein sequence: CASSFQGIDETQYF.

This chain joins TRBV2 and TRBJ2-3; D might be TRBD2 (6 bases). CDR1 SNHLY and CDR2 FYNNEI come from the germline V gene. Trimming removed 6 bases from V and 2 bases from J, with 9 bases in between. The CDR3 has 13 amino acids. In DNA, the CDR3 is TGTGCCAGCAGGGGACTCCCCACAGATACGCAGTATTTT. The encoded protein is CASRGLPTDTQYF.